Included here is one T cell receptor beta chain sequence, with context. What this receptor recognizes is not known. There are no base qualities to consult, and no much larger clone falls within one base. This entry is derived from a study of blood T cell repertoires in COVID-19 (dated by TCRdb to 2020 to 2022). About the study as a whole: Collaborator samples came from the United States, Italy and Spain and covered acute and convalescent phases of COVID-19. The material from the prospective study consisted of cDNA or gDNA derived from T cells, B-cell-depleted T cells, or PBMCs. Deeply sampled blood TCRbeta repertoires from subjects exposed to, actively infected with, or recovered from COVID-19 were included in the dataset. The repertoires were released in a freely available public database intended as a resource for research on the immune response to SARS-CoV-2. Samples came from the ongoing ImmuneRACE study (first 160 participants) plus 1,254 subjects from 6 global collaborators. Nearly every sample came with metadata listing a de-identified subject ID, COVID-19 status, age in years and sex. Where HLA class I and class II types were available, the types were taken from metadata supplied by the sample provider, not from assay-based typing. Study-level results and caveats: The quantity of clinical and demographic metadata differed by source and by participant and was supplied without curation.

TCRbeta CDR3 regions were amplified from genomic DNA by means of the immunoSEQ Assay, a bias-controlled multiplex PCR. Regarding the original processing steps: The number of nucleated cells in each sample was estimated from the amplification of reference gene primers within the assay. To quantify the absolute abundance of each unique TCRbeta CDR3 rearrangement, sequence reads were collapsed and filtered. For each sample, productive Simpson clonality was calculated by taking the square root of Simpson's diversity index across productive rearrangements. TCRdb re-hosts the immuneACCESS table, in-frame sequences only. Its copies lack some clones; in the studies checked, an unresolved V gene accounts for under half of them, and the cause for the rest is not known. V, J and clone size reflect that table, while D and trimming were determined from the DNA. Recorded for this sample are 70,000 to 95,000 clones; about 85% of them occurred a single time. The ten largest clones add up to over 9.5% of the sample.

Each collaborating institution followed its own protocols to collect whole blood in K2EDTA tubes. For TCRbeta analysis, collaborators shipped samples in one of three forms: frozen whole blood, isolated PBMCs, or DNA extracted from either of those sample types. Including cysteine and phenylalanine, the CDR3 has 18 amino acids. The DNA shown is the 54-base CDR3, in frame from base 1. Trimming leaves V shorter by 0 bases and J shorter by 0 bases, with the junction holding 11 bases beyond the gene matches. From the germline V gene, CDR1 is SGHRS and CDR2 is YFSETQ. The rearrangement joined TRBV5-1 to TRBJ2-5, with 7 bases in between that match TRBD2. Sample: peripheral blood. The receptor's source is an older woman with active or convalescent COVID-19. The CDR3 region has the sequence CASSLGRSSGEYQETQYF. The DNA reads as follows: TGCGCCAGCAGCTTGGGCCGCTCGAGCGGGGAGTACCAAGAGACCCAGTACTTC. The full variable domain, with segments outside the CDR3 supplied by the reference TRBV5-1 and TRBJ2-5 proteins, appears as KAGVTQTPRYLIKTRGQQVTLSCSPISGHRSVSWYQQTPGQGLQFLFEYFSETQRNKGNFPGRFSGRQFSNSRSEMNVSTLELGDSALYLCASSLGRSSGEYQETQYFGPGTRLLVL.